This is a list of T cell receptor beta chains from one sample in a study. TCRdb ran MiXCR on the 5' RACE reads and lists one entry per CDR3 protein. This table holds about 43,000 distinct CDR3 sequences, roughly 29% found once. Source material: memory CD4+ T cells sorted from a lymph node. The receptor set was obtained from a female donor with breast cancer. Both conserved end residues are part of each CDR3. The D gene is left open where the match is weak. Clone size is given for some rows only: seen once, a few or many times, or a class if the clone is expanded.

cdr3_nt: TGCGCCAGTAGTATAGCCCTGCGAAGCAATCAGCCCCAGCATTTT; cdr3_aa: CASSIALRSNQPQHF; j_call: TRBJ1-5; d_call: NA; v_call: TRBV19; clone_size: NA
cdr3_nt: TGTGCCAGCAGCTTAAGCCTGGGAGCCGGGGAGCTGTTTTTT; cdr3_aa: CASSLSLGAGELFF; j_call: TRBJ2-2; d_call: NA; v_call: TRBV7-2; clone_size: NA
cdr3_nt: TGTGCCAGCACCGGGCCCTCGTTGGATACGCAGTATTTT; cdr3_aa: CASTGPSLDTQYF; j_call: TRBJ2-3; d_call: NA; v_call: TRBV6-1; clone_size: NA
cdr3_nt: TGTGCCAGTTCCGCCGGGACAGATAATTCACCCCTCCACTTT; cdr3_aa: CASSAGTDNSPLHF; j_call: TRBJ1-6; d_call: TRBD1; v_call: TRBV27; clone_size: NA
cdr3_nt: TGTGCCAGCAGTGCCCTCCGAGGGGGGCGGGGGCATAGTCAGCCCCAGCATTTT; cdr3_aa: CASSALRGGRGHSQPQHF; j_call: TRBJ1-5; d_call: NA; v_call: TRBV6-5; clone_size: few
cdr3_nt: TGTGCCAGCAGTTACAACCCGACAGGCCGCGACTCACCCCTCCACTTT; cdr3_aa: CASSYNPTGRDSPLHF; j_call: TRBJ1-6; d_call: NA; v_call: TRBV6-5; clone_size: many
cdr3_nt: TGCGCCAGCAGCTTGGAGGTCCACACCGGGGAGCTGTTTTTT; cdr3_aa: CASSLEVHTGELFF; j_call: TRBJ2-2; d_call: NA; v_call: TRBV5-1; clone_size: few
cdr3_nt: TGTGCCAGCCGGGTTATTGCAACTAATGAAAAACTGTTTTTT; cdr3_aa: CASRVIATNEKLFF; j_call: TRBJ1-4; d_call: NA; v_call: TRBV6-1; clone_size: few
cdr3_nt: TGCAGTGCCGCTCCTCGTCAGGGGCCAGAGAATGAGCAGTTCTTC; cdr3_aa: CSAAPRQGPENEQFF; j_call: TRBJ2-1; d_call: NA; v_call: TRBV20-1; clone_size: few
cdr3_nt: TGCGCCAGCAGCTTGCACGTGGGATTGTACACTGAAGCTTTCTTT; cdr3_aa: CASSLHVGLYTEAFF; j_call: TRBJ1-1; d_call: NA; v_call: TRBV5-1; clone_size: NA
cdr3_nt: TGCAGCGTTGAAATCGGAGCGGGAGGTGAGCAGTTCTTC; cdr3_aa: CSVEIGAGGEQFF; j_call: TRBJ2-1; d_call: TRBD2; v_call: TRBV29-1; clone_size: NA
cdr3_nt: TGTGCCAGCAGCTTACCGGGTCATCAAGAGACCCAGTACTTC; cdr3_aa: CASSLPGHQETQYF; j_call: TRBJ2-5; d_call: NA; v_call: TRBV7-6; clone_size: NA
cdr3_nt: TGTGCCAGCAGCCAAACACAGGGGACCCTGGTGAACACTGAAGCTGTCTTT; cdr3_aa: CASSQTQGTLVNTEAVF; j_call: TRBJ1-1; d_call: TRBD1; v_call: TRBV4-2; clone_size: NA
cdr3_nt: TGTGCCAGCAGCAAGGAGGGAGGTTATAATTCACCCCTCCACTTT; cdr3_aa: CASSKEGGYNSPLHF; j_call: TRBJ1-6; d_call: NA; v_call: TRBV5-6; clone_size: NA
cdr3_nt: TGTGCCAGCAGGACGGAAGTTTCCACCGGGGAGCTGTTTTTT; cdr3_aa: CASRTEVSTGELFF; j_call: TRBJ2-2; d_call: NA; v_call: TRBV12-3/TRBV12-4; clone_size: NA
cdr3_nt: TGTGCCAGCAGCGTCAGGGGCGCCGTCACCGGGGAGCTGTTTTTT; cdr3_aa: CASSVRGAVTGELFF; j_call: TRBJ2-2; d_call: NA; v_call: TRBV3-1; clone_size: few
cdr3_nt: TGTGCCAGCAGTTACTCTGCAAGGGCAGCAGATACGCAGTATTTT; cdr3_aa: CASSYSARAADTQYF; j_call: TRBJ2-3; d_call: NA; v_call: TRBV6-2/TRBV6-3; clone_size: NA
cdr3_nt: TGTGCCAGCAGCTCTAGCTGGGGGGGTGAGCAGTTCTTC; cdr3_aa: CASSSSWGGEQFF; j_call: TRBJ2-1; d_call: TRBD2; v_call: TRBV7-2; clone_size: few
cdr3_nt: TGTGCCAGCCTAAAGGGAATGAACACTGAAGCTTTCTTT; cdr3_aa: CASLKGMNTEAFF; j_call: TRBJ1-1; d_call: NA; v_call: TRBV2; clone_size: few
cdr3_nt: TGTGCCGGCAGCCGGACAGGGCTCTCTGGAAACACCATATATTTT; cdr3_aa: CAGSRTGLSGNTIYF; j_call: TRBJ1-3; d_call: TRBD1; v_call: TRBV7-9; clone_size: NA
cdr3_nt: TGCGCCAGCAGGCAGGATAGCAATCAGCCCCAGCATTTT; cdr3_aa: CASRQDSNQPQHF; j_call: TRBJ1-5; d_call: NA; v_call: TRBV5-1; clone_size: NA
cdr3_nt: TGTGCCGGCAGCGTAGGCTCGGGGGGACAAGAGACCCGGTACTTC; cdr3_aa: CAGSVGSGGQETRYF; j_call: TRBJ2-5; d_call: NA; v_call: TRBV9; clone_size: NA
cdr3_nt: TGCGCCAGCATGGAGGGGCCGGAGACCCAGTACTTC; cdr3_aa: CASMEGPETQYF; j_call: TRBJ2-5; d_call: NA; v_call: TRBV5-1; clone_size: few
cdr3_nt: TGTGCCAGCGGAAAAGGACAGGAATCCTCCGAGCAGTACTTC; cdr3_aa: CASGKGQESSEQYF; j_call: TRBJ2-7; d_call: TRBD1; v_call: TRBV3-1; clone_size: few
cdr3_nt: TGCAGTGCTCGCAGACAGGGGGGTAATTCACCCCTCCACTTT; cdr3_aa: CSARRQGGNSPLHF; j_call: TRBJ1-6; d_call: TRBD1; v_call: TRBV20-1; clone_size: NA
cdr3_nt: TGTGCCAGCAGTGAAAGGGAAAGGGGGCCGACAGATACGCAGTATTTT; cdr3_aa: CASSERERGPTDTQYF; j_call: TRBJ2-3; d_call: TRBD1; v_call: TRBV6-1; clone_size: NA
cdr3_nt: TGTGCCAGCAACGCGTACGAGCAGTACTTC; cdr3_aa: CASNAYEQYF; j_call: TRBJ2-7; d_call: NA; v_call: TRBV6-1; clone_size: NA
cdr3_nt: TGCGCCAGCAGACTCGGGACTCCTGGGACCGGGGAGCTGTTTTTT; cdr3_aa: CASRLGTPGTGELFF; j_call: TRBJ2-2; d_call: NA; v_call: TRBV4-1; clone_size: NA
cdr3_nt: TGCGCCAGCAGCCGGGCGGGACAGGGACTTTACAATGAGCAGTTCTTC; cdr3_aa: CASSRAGQGLYNEQFF; j_call: TRBJ2-1; d_call: TRBD1; v_call: TRBV5-1; clone_size: few
cdr3_nt: TGTGCCAGCAGTTACAGACACAAAGAGACCCAGTACTTC; cdr3_aa: CASSYRHKETQYF; j_call: TRBJ2-5; d_call: NA; v_call: TRBV6-5; clone_size: NA
cdr3_nt: TGTGCCGGAACCTTAGAGCGCGGCAGGGGGTACCAAGAGACCCAGTACTTC; cdr3_aa: CAGTLERGRGYQETQYF; j_call: TRBJ2-5; d_call: TRBD1; v_call: TRBV6-1; clone_size: NA
cdr3_nt: TGTGCCAGCAGCCAAGACACAGAGGGTTCCAATCAGCCCCAGCATTTT; cdr3_aa: CASSQDTEGSNQPQHF; j_call: TRBJ1-5; d_call: NA; v_call: TRBV4-2; clone_size: few
cdr3_nt: TGTGCCAGCATCATGACTAGCGGGGTTTACAATGAGCAGTTCTTC; cdr3_aa: CASIMTSGVYNEQFF; j_call: TRBJ2-1; d_call: TRBD2; v_call: TRBV12-3/TRBV12-4; clone_size: NA
cdr3_nt: TGTGCCAGCAACAGGTTCTCTGGAAACACCATATATTTT; cdr3_aa: CASNRFSGNTIYF; j_call: TRBJ1-3; d_call: NA; v_call: TRBV2; clone_size: NA
cdr3_nt: TGCAGTGCTAGAGATGAGACTAGCGGCACAGATACGCAGTATTTT; cdr3_aa: CSARDETSGTDTQYF; j_call: TRBJ2-3; d_call: TRBD2; v_call: TRBV20-1; clone_size: NA
cdr3_nt: TGTGCCACGGGACTAGCGGGGGGCTTCTACGAGCAGTACTTC; cdr3_aa: CATGLAGGFYEQYF; j_call: TRBJ2-7; d_call: TRBD2; v_call: TRBV28; clone_size: few
cdr3_nt: TGCAGTGCTTCTAGCCTTTACGAGACCCAGTACTTC; cdr3_aa: CSASSLYETQYF; j_call: TRBJ2-5; d_call: NA; v_call: TRBV20-1; clone_size: medium-sized
cdr3_nt: TGCGCCAGCAGCTTGGTATTTGGTACGACTAGAGGGGTTGGAGAGCAGTACTTC; cdr3_aa: CASSLVFGTTRGVGEQYF; j_call: TRBJ2-7; d_call: NA; v_call: TRBV5-1; clone_size: medium-sized
cdr3_nt: TGTGCCAGCACCGTGGGGACTGAAGCTTTCTTT; cdr3_aa: CASTVGTEAFF; j_call: TRBJ1-1; d_call: NA; v_call: TRBV12-3/TRBV12-4; clone_size: medium-sized
cdr3_nt: TGCGCCAGCAGCCAAGATGTACGGGTTTCTTGGCAGTTCTTC; cdr3_aa: CASSQDVRVSWQFF; j_call: TRBJ2-1; d_call: NA; v_call: TRBV4-1; clone_size: many
cdr3_nt: TGCGCCAGCAGCCCGGACAGGGGGCGATGCGGCTACACCTTC; cdr3_aa: CASSPDRGRCGYTF; j_call: TRBJ1-2; d_call: TRBD1; v_call: TRBV5-1; clone_size: NA
cdr3_nt: TGTGCCAGCAGTAAAGGACAGGGACAAGAGACCCAGTACTTC; cdr3_aa: CASSKGQGQETQYF; j_call: TRBJ2-5; d_call: TRBD1; v_call: TRBV12-3/TRBV12-4; clone_size: few
cdr3_nt: TGCGCCAGCAGCCTGATGGGACAGGGGGGAGGAGAGACCCAGTACTTC; cdr3_aa: CASSLMGQGGGETQYF; j_call: TRBJ2-5; d_call: TRBD1; v_call: TRBV5-1; clone_size: NA
cdr3_nt: TGTGCCAGCAGCTTGAATGAAAACACCATATATTTT; cdr3_aa: CASSLNENTIYF; j_call: TRBJ1-3; d_call: NA; v_call: TRBV7-6; clone_size: NA
cdr3_nt: TGCGCCAGCAGCTTGGCGGTCAGGCGGAGCACAGATACGCAGTATTTT; cdr3_aa: CASSLAVRRSTDTQYF; j_call: TRBJ2-3; d_call: NA; v_call: TRBV5-1; clone_size: NA
cdr3_nt: TGCAGTGCTAGCCCCCTTGCAGCGGGGAGGACAGATACGCAGTATTTT; cdr3_aa: CSASPLAAGRTDTQYF; j_call: TRBJ2-3; d_call: TRBD2; v_call: TRBV20-1; clone_size: NA